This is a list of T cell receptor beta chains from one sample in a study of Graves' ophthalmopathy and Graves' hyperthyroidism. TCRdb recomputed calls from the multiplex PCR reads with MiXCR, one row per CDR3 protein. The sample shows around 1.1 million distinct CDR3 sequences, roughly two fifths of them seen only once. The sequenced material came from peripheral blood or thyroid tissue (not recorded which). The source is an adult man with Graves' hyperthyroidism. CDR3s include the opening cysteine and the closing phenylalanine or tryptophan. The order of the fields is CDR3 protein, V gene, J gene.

CDR3 protein: CASSDRGQANFQPQHF
V gene: TRBV2
J gene: TRBJ1-5

CDR3 protein: CASSWTGGKETQYF
V gene: TRBV19
J gene: TRBJ2-5

CDR3 protein: CASSQPPSGRGTDTQYF
V gene: TRBV7-2
J gene: TRBJ2-3

CDR3 protein: CASSERAQETQYF
V gene: TRBV2
J gene: TRBJ2-5

CDR3 protein: CASSQDIPLARGGTNEKLFF
V gene: TRBV7-9
J gene: TRBJ1-4

CDR3 protein: CASTHGVAFF
V gene: TRBV2
J gene: TRBJ1-1

CDR3 protein: CASSQGEHEQYF
V gene: TRBV4-1
J gene: TRBJ2-7

CDR3 protein: CASGSGTGYGEETQYF
V gene: TRBV12-5
J gene: TRBJ2-5

CDR3 protein: CSVEVGGLSYEQYF
V gene: TRBV29-1
J gene: TRBJ2-7

CDR3 protein: CASSLIDGTGAEQYF
V gene: TRBV7-6
J gene: TRBJ2-7

CDR3 protein: CSAETGSGNTIYF
V gene: TRBV20-1
J gene: TRBJ1-3

CDR3 protein: CSARDFDSITAGANVLTF
V gene: TRBV20-1
J gene: TRBJ2-6

CDR3 protein: CSVGVETQYF
V gene: TRBV20-1
J gene: TRBJ2-5

CDR3 protein: CASSQVGRTASYEQYF
V gene: TRBV3-1
J gene: TRBJ2-7

CDR3 protein: CASSTPTEYQETQYF
V gene: TRBV28
J gene: TRBJ2-5

CDR3 protein: CASRRGTRYEQYF
V gene: TRBV7-9
J gene: TRBJ2-7

CDR3 protein: CASSFPGGSGNTIYF
V gene: TRBV7-9
J gene: TRBJ1-3

CDR3 protein: CASSISTGRLQYF
V gene: TRBV12-3/TRBV12-4
J gene: TRBJ2-7

CDR3 protein: CASRSQKGDSLNSPLHF
V gene: TRBV25-1
J gene: TRBJ1-6

CDR3 protein: CASSPRQGTQYF
V gene: TRBV7-3
J gene: TRBJ2-5

CDR3 protein: CASSEYGNRGRGTQYF
V gene: TRBV25-1
J gene: TRBJ2-5

CDR3 protein: CSAQDMMGQPQHF
V gene: TRBV20-1
J gene: TRBJ1-5

CDR3 protein: CASKRQGAIETQYF
V gene: TRBV13
J gene: TRBJ2-5

CDR3 protein: CSASGLAGVQAFF
V gene: TRBV20-1
J gene: TRBJ1-1

CDR3 protein: CAIREDTSYEQYF
V gene: TRBV10-3
J gene: TRBJ2-7

CDR3 protein: CATSDLTANQPQHF
V gene: TRBV24-1
J gene: TRBJ1-5

CDR3 protein: CASSHGTGANYGYTF
V gene: TRBV7-9
J gene: TRBJ1-2

CDR3 protein: CGVYGQNYYEQYF
V gene: TRBV29-1
J gene: TRBJ2-7

CDR3 protein: CANGFPGELFF
V gene: TRBV10-3
J gene: TRBJ2-2

CDR3 protein: CASSQHGGGAYEQYF
V gene: TRBV5-5
J gene: TRBJ2-7

CDR3 protein: CASSERQGRQETQYF
V gene: TRBV11-2
J gene: TRBJ2-5

CDR3 protein: CASSFQTGRAEAFF
V gene: TRBV7-2
J gene: TRBJ1-1

CDR3 protein: CASSPFYGEAFF
V gene: TRBV7-9
J gene: TRBJ1-1

CDR3 protein: CATSTAGTQFTF
V gene: TRBV24-1
J gene: TRBJ1-2

CDR3 protein: CASSPNVKDRVIQETQYF
V gene: TRBV7-8
J gene: TRBJ2-5

CDR3 protein: CASSLQGFDEQYF
V gene: TRBV7-9
J gene: TRBJ2-7

CDR3 protein: CASSQDKGPFNPLFF
V gene: TRBV4-1
J gene: TRBJ1-4

CDR3 protein: CDVTVHNYGYTF
V gene: TRBV19
J gene: TRBJ1-2

CDR3 protein: CAWSVPGGANTGELFF
V gene: TRBV11-2
J gene: TRBJ2-2

CDR3 protein: CASSLDSGGPQHF
V gene: TRBV5-1
J gene: TRBJ1-5

CDR3 protein: CSVSTGHGYTF
V gene: TRBV29-1
J gene: TRBJ1-2

CDR3 protein: CASSPVGGYEKLFF
V gene: TRBV14
J gene: TRBJ1-4

CDR3 protein: CASSLVTDTEAFF
V gene: TRBV7-8
J gene: TRBJ1-1

CDR3 protein: CVSSFNSPLHF
V gene: TRBV7-2
J gene: TRBJ1-6

CDR3 protein: CARVGETQYF
V gene: TRBV2
J gene: TRBJ2-5

CDR3 protein: CAISESGTGRHEKLFF
V gene: TRBV10-3
J gene: TRBJ1-4

CDR3 protein: CAISELEGGEQYF
V gene: TRBV10-3
J gene: TRBJ2-7

CDR3 protein: CASSVGTGEQFF
V gene: TRBV9
J gene: TRBJ2-2

CDR3 protein: CAILKDKNTGELFF
V gene: TRBV10-3
J gene: TRBJ2-2

CDR3 protein: CSAGDRGASYEQYF
V gene: TRBV20-1
J gene: TRBJ2-7

CDR3 protein: CATSDGTVDYNEQFF
V gene: TRBV24-1
J gene: TRBJ2-1

CDR3 protein: CSARNEKGGASYEQYF
V gene: TRBV20-1
J gene: TRBJ2-7

CDR3 protein: CASSVDYLQETQYF
V gene: TRBV7-3
J gene: TRBJ2-5